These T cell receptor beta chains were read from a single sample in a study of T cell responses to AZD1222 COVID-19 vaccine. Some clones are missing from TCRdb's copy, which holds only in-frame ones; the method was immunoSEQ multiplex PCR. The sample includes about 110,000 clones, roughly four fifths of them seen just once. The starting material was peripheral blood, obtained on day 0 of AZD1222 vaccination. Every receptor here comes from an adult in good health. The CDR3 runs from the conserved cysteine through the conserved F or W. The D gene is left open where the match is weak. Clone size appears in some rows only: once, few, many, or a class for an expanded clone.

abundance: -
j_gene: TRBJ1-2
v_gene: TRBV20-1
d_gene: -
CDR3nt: TGCAGTGCTAGTTGGCAGGGGTACGGCTACACCTTC
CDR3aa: CSASWQGYGYTF

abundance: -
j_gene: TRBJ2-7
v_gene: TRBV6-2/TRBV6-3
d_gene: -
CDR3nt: TGTGCCAGCAGTCAGGGGGGGATCGCCTTTCGCGAGCAGTACTTC
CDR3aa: CASSQGGIAFREQYF

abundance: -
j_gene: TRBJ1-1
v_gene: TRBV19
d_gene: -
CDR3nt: TGTGCCAGTAACTGGCAATCCGAAGCTTTCTTT
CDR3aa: CASNWQSEAFF

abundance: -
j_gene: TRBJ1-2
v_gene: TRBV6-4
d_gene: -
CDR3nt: TGTGCCAGCAGTGACTCGACAAATACAGATCCTAACTATGGCTACACCTTC
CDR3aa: CASSDSTNTDPNYGYTF

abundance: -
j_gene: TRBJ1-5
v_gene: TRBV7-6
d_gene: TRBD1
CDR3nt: TGTGCCAGCAGCCCCGGGACAGGGGGCCAGCAGCCCCAGCATTTT
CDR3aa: CASSPGTGGQQPQHF

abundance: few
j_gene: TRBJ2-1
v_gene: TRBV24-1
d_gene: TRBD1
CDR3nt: TGTGCCACCAGGGGACAGGGAGCCTACAATGAGCAGTTCTTC
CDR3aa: CATRGQGAYNEQFF

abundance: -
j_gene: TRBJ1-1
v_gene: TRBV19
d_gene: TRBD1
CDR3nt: TGTGCCAGTAGTAGCTCCGGGACAGGGTTCGGCGGTGAAGCTTTCTTT
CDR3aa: CASSSSGTGFGGEAFF

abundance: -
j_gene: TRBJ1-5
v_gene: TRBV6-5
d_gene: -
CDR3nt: TGTGCCAGCAGTTACTGGTTGCGGCATACTAATCAGCCCCAGCATTTT
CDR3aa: CASSYWLRHTNQPQHF

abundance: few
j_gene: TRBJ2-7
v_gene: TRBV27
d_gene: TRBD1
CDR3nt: TGTGCCAGCAGTTCCACAGGGGGGTACGAGCAGTACTTC
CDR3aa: CASSSTGGYEQYF

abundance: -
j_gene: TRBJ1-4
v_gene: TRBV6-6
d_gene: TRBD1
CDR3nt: TGTGCCAGCTCGGGGACAGCTAATGACAAACTGTTTTTT
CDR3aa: CASSGTANDKLFF

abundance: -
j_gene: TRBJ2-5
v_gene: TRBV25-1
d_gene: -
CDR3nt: TGTGCCAGCAGGAGGTCCGGGGGAGCCCCGTCTCCTCAAGAGACCCAGTACTTC
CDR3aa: CASRRSGGAPSPQETQYF

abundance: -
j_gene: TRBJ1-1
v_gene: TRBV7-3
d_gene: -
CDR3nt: TGTGCCAGCAGCTATTCGGCAGGGCACACTGAAGCTTTCTTT
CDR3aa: CASSYSAGHTEAFF

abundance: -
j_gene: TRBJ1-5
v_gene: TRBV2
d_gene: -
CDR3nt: TGTGCCAGCAGGACACAGCCACGCAATCAGCCCCAGCATTTT
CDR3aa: CASRTQPRNQPQHF

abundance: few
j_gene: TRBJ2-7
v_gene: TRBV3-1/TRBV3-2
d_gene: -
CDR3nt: TGTGCCAGCAGCCTCAGTGCCACCTACGAGCAGTACTTC
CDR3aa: CASSLSATYEQYF